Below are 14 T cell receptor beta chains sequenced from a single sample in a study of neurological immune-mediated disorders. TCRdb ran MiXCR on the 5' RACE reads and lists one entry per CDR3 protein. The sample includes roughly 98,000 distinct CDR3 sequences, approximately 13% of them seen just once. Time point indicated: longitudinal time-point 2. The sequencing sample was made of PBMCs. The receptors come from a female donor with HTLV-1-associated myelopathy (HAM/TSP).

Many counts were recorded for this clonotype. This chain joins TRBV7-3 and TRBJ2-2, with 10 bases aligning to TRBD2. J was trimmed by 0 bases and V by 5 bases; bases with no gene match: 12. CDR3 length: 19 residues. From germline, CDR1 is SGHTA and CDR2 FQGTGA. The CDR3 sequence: CASSLAGPAGGANTGELFF. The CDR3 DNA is TGTGCCAGCAGCCTAGCCGGGCCAGCGGGGGGGGCGAACACCGGGGAGCTGTTTTTT.

The CDR3 loop is CASSHDRSDTQYF. DNA for the CDR3: TGCGCCAGCAGCCATGACAGGTCCGATACGCAGTATTTT. The chain uses TRBV5-1 and TRBJ2-3, with D perhaps TRBD1 (6 bases). CDR1 and CDR2 (germline): SGHRS, YFSETQ. This CDR3 has 13 amino acids. V lost 4 bases, J lost 6 bases, and 12 bases lay in between. Looking up the rest from reference TRBV5-1 and TRBJ2-3 gives the full variable domain: KAGVTQTPRYLIKTRGQQVTLSCSPISGHRSVSWYQQTPGQGLQFLFEYFSETQRNKGNFPGRFSGRQFSNSRSEMNVSTLELGDSALYLCASSHDRSDTQYFGPGTRLTVL.

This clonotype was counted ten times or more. The CDR3 coding sequence is TGTGCCAGCAGCCAAACTGAAGCCAAAAACATTCAGTACTTC. Its protein is CASSQTEAKNIQYF. This chain links TRBV3-1 with TRBJ2-4; D is uncertain. Germline V gene sequence: CDR1 LGHDT, CDR2 YNNKEL (reference sequence). The CDR3 has 14 residues. With 2 bases removed from V and 0 bases from J, the gap between germline ends came to 5 bases.

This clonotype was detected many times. The CDR3 protein is CASSRLAAYEQYF. CDR3 DNA: TGCGCCAGCAGCCGTCTAGCGGCCTACGAGCAGTACTTC. This chain links TRBV5-1 with TRBJ2-7; 7 nucleotides line up with TRBD2. The CDR3 contains 13 residues. V lost 4 bases to trimming and J lost 2 bases; unmatched junction nucleotides: 3. Germline CDR1 reads SGHRS; CDR2 reads YFSETQ. The full variable domain, its missing parts supplied by reference TRBV5-1 and TRBJ2-7, is KAGVTQTPRYLIKTRGQQVTLSCSPISGHRSVSWYQQTPGQGLQFLFEYFSETQRNKGNFPGRFSGRQFSNSRSEMNVSTLELGDSALYLCASSRLAAYEQYFGPGTRLTVT.

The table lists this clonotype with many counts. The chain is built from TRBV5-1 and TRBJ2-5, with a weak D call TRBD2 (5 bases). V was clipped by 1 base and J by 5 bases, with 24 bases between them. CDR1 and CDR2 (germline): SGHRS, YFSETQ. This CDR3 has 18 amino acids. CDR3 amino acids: CASSLFVRRTATGETQYF. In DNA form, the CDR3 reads TGCGCCAGCAGCTTGTTTGTCCGCCGGACGGCGACGGGGGAGACCCAGTACTTC. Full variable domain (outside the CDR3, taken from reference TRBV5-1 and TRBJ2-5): KAGVTQTPRYLIKTRGQQVTLSCSPISGHRSVSWYQQTPGQGLQFLFEYFSETQRNKGNFPGRFSGRQFSNSRSEMNVSTLELGDSALYLCASSLFVRRTATGETQYFGPGTRLLVL.

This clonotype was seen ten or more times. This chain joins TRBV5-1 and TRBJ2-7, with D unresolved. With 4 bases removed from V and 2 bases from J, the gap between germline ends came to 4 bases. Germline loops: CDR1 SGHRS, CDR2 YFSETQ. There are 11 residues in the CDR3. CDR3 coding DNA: TGCGCCAGCAGCGCGGCCTACGAGCAGTACTTC. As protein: CASSAAYEQYF.

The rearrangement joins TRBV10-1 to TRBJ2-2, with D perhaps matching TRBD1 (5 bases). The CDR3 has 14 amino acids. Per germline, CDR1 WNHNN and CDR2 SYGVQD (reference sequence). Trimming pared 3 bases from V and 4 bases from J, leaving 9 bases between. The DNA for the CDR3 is TGCGCCAGCAGTGAATTCCAGGGCACCGGGGAGCTGTTTTTT. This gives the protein CASSEFQGTGELFF.

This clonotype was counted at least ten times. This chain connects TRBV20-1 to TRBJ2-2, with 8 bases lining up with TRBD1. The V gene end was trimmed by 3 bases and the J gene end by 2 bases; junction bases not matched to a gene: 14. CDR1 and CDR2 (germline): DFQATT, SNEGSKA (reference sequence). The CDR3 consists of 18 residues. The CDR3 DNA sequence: TGCAGTGCTAGGGCGAACGACCTGGGACAGGAAAACACCGGGGAGCTGTTTTTT. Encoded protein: CSARANDLGQENTGELFF.

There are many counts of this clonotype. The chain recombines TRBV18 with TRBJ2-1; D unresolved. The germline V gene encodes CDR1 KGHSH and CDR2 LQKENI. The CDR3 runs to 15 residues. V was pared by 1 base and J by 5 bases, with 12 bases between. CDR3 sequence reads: CASSPRGSENNEQFF. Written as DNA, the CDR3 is TGTGCCAGCTCACCACGAGGTTCGGAAAACAATGAGCAGTTCTTC. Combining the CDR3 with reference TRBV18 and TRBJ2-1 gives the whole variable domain NAGVMQNPRHLVRRRGQEARLRCSPMKGHSHVYWYRQLPEEGLKFMVYLQKENIIDESGMPKERFSAEFPKEGPSILRIQQVVRGDSAAYFCASSPRGSENNEQFFGPGTRLTVL.

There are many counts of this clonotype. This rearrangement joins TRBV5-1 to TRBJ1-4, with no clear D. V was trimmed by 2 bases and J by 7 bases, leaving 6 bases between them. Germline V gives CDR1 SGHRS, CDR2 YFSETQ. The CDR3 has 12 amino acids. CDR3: CASSFIGEKLFF. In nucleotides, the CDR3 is TGCGCCAGCAGCTTTATCGGTGAAAAACTGTTTTTT.

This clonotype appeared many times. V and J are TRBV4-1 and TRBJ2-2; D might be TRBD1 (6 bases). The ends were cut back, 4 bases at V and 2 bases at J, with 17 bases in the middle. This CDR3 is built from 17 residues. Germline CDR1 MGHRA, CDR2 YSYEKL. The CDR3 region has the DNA TGCGCCAGCAGCCGCACCGGACAGAGACTTAACACCGGGGAGCTGTTTTTT. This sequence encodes CASSRTGQRLNTGELFF.

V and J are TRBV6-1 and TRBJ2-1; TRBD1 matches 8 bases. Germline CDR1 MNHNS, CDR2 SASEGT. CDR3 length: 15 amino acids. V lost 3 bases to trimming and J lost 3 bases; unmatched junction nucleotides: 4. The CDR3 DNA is TGTGCCAGCAGTGACACCGGGACAGGCTACAATGAGCAGTTCTTC. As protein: CASSDTGTGYNEQFF.

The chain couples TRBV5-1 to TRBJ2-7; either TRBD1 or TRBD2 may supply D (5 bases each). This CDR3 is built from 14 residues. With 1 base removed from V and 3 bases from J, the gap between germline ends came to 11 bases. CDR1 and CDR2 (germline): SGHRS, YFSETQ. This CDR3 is CASSLNRGGYEQYF. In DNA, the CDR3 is TGCGCCAGCAGCTTGAATCGGGGCGGCTACGAGCAGTACTTC. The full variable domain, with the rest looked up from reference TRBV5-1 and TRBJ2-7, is KAGVTQTPRYLIKTRGQQVTLSCSPISGHRSVSWYQQTPGQGLQFLFEYFSETQRNKGNFPGRFSGRQFSNSRSEMNVSTLELGDSALYLCASSLNRGGYEQYFGPGTRLTVT.

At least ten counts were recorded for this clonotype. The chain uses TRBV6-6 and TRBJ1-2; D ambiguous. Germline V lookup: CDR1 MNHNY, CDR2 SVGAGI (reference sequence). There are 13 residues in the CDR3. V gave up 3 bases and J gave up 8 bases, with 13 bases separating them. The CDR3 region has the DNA TGTGCCAGCAGTTATTCGGGGTTCGACGGCTACACCTTC. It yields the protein CASSYSGFDGYTF.